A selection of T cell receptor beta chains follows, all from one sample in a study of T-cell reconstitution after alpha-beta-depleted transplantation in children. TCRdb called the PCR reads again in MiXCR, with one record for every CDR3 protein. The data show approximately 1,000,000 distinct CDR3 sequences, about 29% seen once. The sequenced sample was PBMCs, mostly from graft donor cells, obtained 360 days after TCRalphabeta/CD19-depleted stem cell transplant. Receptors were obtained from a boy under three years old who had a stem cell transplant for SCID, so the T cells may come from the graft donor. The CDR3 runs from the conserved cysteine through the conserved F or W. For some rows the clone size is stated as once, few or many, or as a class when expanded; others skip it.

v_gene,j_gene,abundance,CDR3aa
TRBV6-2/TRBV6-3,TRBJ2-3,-,CASSYGHPSTDTQYF
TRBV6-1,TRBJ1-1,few,CASSTRQGRYEYTEAFF
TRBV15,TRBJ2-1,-,CATSRGGLAGLYNEQFF
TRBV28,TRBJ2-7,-,CASSLGTGLAEQYF
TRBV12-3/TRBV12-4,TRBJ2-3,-,CASAPWVSDTQYF
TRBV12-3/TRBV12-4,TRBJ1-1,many,CASSSGQGVSEAFF
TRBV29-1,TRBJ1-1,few,CSVERHGNTEAFF
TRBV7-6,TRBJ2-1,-,CASSARQGYNEQFF
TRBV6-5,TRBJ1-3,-,CASSYLKGGKGIYF
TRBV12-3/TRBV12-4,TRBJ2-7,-,CASSAGTQGYEQYF
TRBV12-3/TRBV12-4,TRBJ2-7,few,CASSLSFGTPYYEQYF
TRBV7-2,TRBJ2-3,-,CASTLGGKRRRTDTQYF
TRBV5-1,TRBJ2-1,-,CASSSPGGIYNEQFF
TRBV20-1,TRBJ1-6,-,CSARSQGGGSPLHF
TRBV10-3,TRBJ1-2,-,CAISDGTGIYGYTF
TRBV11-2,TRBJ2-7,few,CASSLGPREYF
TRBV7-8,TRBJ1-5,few,CASSLLPGTGGFNQPQHF
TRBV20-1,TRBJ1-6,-,CSARGNSPLHF
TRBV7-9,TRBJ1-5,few,CASSLDGTGYQPQHF
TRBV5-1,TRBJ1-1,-,CASRDTYTEAFF
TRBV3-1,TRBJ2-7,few,CASSQEGGFPIYEQYF
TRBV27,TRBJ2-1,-,CASSPGTSGGASLDEQFF
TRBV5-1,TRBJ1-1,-,CASRQQGRRTEAFF
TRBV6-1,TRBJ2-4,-,CASSAIAAGRAKNIQYF
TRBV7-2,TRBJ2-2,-,CASSLVGRSGPTGELFF
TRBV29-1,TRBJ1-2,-,CSVEDRRGYTF
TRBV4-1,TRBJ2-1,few,CASSQGGLKGVTSYNEQFF
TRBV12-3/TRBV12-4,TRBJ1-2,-,CASSQSGIGYTF
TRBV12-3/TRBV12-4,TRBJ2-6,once,CASSPSSSSGANVLTF
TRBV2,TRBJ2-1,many,CASSDGAGTAYNEQFF
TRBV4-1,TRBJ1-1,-,CASSPKWPTEAFF
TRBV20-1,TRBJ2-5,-,CSASLTGETQYF
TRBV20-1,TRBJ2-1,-,CSARDFETYNEQFF
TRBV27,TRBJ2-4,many,CASSAAFVVAKNIQYF
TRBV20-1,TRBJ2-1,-,CSASGGLAVYNEQFF
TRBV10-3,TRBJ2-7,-,CAMATSGGPYEQYF
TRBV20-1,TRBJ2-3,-,CSAREGQGPDTQYF
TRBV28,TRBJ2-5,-,CASSAPDRGKRAQYF
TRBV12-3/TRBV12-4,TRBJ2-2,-,CASSPQGLNTGELFF
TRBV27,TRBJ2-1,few,CASSSLLRVRGQVANEQFF
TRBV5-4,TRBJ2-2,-,CASSIPGTGGTGELFF
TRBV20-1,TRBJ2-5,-,CSARTPSFQYF
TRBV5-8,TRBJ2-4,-,CASSPRTGLQNIQYF
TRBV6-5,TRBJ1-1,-,CASSYSIGRGTEAFF
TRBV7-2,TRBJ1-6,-,CASSSGDRANSPLHF
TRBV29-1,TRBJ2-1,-,CSVSPPSLFQFF
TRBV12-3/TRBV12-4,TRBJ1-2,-,CASTTDEGYTF
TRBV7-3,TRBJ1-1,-,CASSSDVKAFF
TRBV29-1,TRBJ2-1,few,CSVGLVRSYNEQFF
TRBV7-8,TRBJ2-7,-,CASSPWTSSYEQYF
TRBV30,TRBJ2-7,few,CAWSDGSYEQYF
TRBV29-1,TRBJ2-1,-,CSSGTGDHEQFF
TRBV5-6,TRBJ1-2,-,CASSLESGSGYGYTF
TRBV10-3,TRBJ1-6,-,CAIMGQYNSPLHF
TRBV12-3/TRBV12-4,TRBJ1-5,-,CASSLGTAYQPQHF
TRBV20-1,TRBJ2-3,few,CSAPDSGDTQYF